Sequencing of this T cell receptor beta chain was carried out in a study of cytomegalovirus exposure and HLA in healthy donors. Study-wide findings and caveats: Highest at DRB1 and lowest at HLA-C, TCR association rates differed among HLA loci in a later analysis.

Note on this clone: The antigen is not known.

Primers included in the PCR were 60 Vbeta and 13 Jbeta primers. Data came from immunoSEQ multiplex PCR; TCRdb stores just in-frame clones and leaves some out. Its table lists around 77,000 clones. This CDR3 has 16 amino acids. Germline CDR1 and CDR2: SGHRS and YFSETQ. Trimming removed 1 base from V and 0 bases from J, with 11 bases in between. Sample: PBMCs. The chain carries TRBV5-1 and TRBJ1-3, with D unclear. This sequence originates from a man in his fifties in good health and CMV-seropositive. Here the CDR3 reads CASSLSPQNSGNTIYF. The CDR3 DNA follows: TGCGCCAGCAGCTTGTCCCCACAAAACTCTGGAAACACCATATATTTT. Using reference TRBV5-1 and TRBJ1-3 for the parts outside the CDR3, the full variable domain is KAGVTQTPRYLIKTRGQQVTLSCSPISGHRSVSWYQQTPGQGLQFLFEYFSETQRNKGNFPGRFSGRQFSNSRSEMNVSTLELGDSALYLCASSLSPQNSGNTIYFGEGSWLTVV.